The 18 T cell receptor beta chains below come from one sample, sequenced in a study of cytomegalovirus exposure and HLA in healthy donors. This PCR relied on a set of 60 Vbeta primers and 13 Jbeta primers. Only in-frame clones appear in the TCRdb table, and some are missing; sequencing was by immunoSEQ multiplex PCR. The sample shows some 80,000 clones, about 78% of them seen only once. The sample taken for sequencing was PBMCs. These receptors were obtained from a man aged 40-55 years in good health and CMV-seronegative.

The CDR3, as DNA: TGCAGCGCCACAACTAATGAAAAACTGTTTTTT. This codes for CSATTNEKLFF. V and J are TRBV29-1 and TRBJ1-4; D is ambiguous. The CDR3 is 11 residues long. With 7 bases removed from V and 0 bases from J, the gap between germline ends came to 3 bases. Looked up from germline, CDR1 is SQVTM and CDR2 is ANQGSEA.

The rearrangement links TRBV7-9 to TRBJ1-3, with D unresolved. The CDR3 contains 16 residues. Germline V lookup: CDR1 SEHNR, CDR2 FQNEAQ (reference sequence). V dropped 1 base and J dropped 0 bases, with 10 bases sitting between them. In nucleotides, the CDR3 is TGTGCCAGCAGCTTAGTTAGCCTGAACTCTGGAAACACCATATATTTT. Residues: CASSLVSLNSGNTIYF.

This clone was detected only once. The chain uses TRBV28 and TRBJ2-1; 9 bases line up with TRBD2. J was trimmed by 9 bases and V by 7 bases; bases with no gene match: 1. Germline V gives CDR1 MDHEN, CDR2 SYDVKM. This CDR3 region has 11 residues. DNA for the CDR3: TGTGCCAGCAAGCGGGAGGTTGAGCAGTTCTTC. Translated, it gives CASKREVEQFF.

The DNA for the CDR3 is TGTGCCAGCAGCCAAGATTCAGGGTTGAATCAGCCCCAGCATTTT. This translates into CASSQDSGLNQPQHF. V and J are TRBV4-2 and TRBJ1-5, with a possible D match to TRBD1 (5 bases). CDR3 length: 15 residues. The V end was cut by 0 bases, the J end by 4 bases, with 10 bases between. The germline CDR1 and CDR2 sequences are LGHNA and YNFKEQ.

The rearrangement links TRBV18 to TRBJ2-7; the match to TRBD2 covers 10 bases. CDR1 is KGHSH, CDR2 LQKENI, per germline. With 3 bases clipped from V and 1 base from J, the junction kept 3 bases outside the gene matches. The CDR3 totals 15 residues. The CDR3 sequence: CASSPGTSASYEQYF. In DNA form, the CDR3 reads TGTGCCAGCTCACCCGGGACTAGCGCATCCTACGAGCAGTACTTC.

The chain is built from TRBV4-2 and TRBJ2-2; D not certain. The V end lost 4 bases, the J end lost 1 base, and 10 bases lay between the germline ends. This CDR3 is built from 15 residues. Germline CDR1 reads LGHNA; CDR2 reads YNFKEQ. This chain's CDR3 is CASSLLLRNTGELFF. The CDR3 DNA reads TGTGCCAGCAGCCTCTTACTTAGGAACACCGGGGAGCTGTTTTTT.

The chain links TRBV10-1 to TRBJ1-1; the D is unclear. Germline CDR1 and CDR2: WNHNN and SYGVQD (reference sequence). This CDR3 comprises 16 residues. V dropped 0 bases and J dropped 10 bases, with 21 bases sitting between them. In nucleotides, the CDR3 is TGCGCCAGCAGTGAGTCCTTTATCGGGGTGGGTGGAGGAGCTTTCTTT. Translated: CASSESFIGVGGGAFF.

The chain links TRBV19 to TRBJ2-7, with TRBD2 matching 9 bases. V shed 3 bases, J shed 6 bases, and the junction held 9 bases outside the gene matches. This CDR3 is built from 15 residues. CDR1 is LNHDA and CDR2 is SQIVND in the germline V gene (reference sequence). The CDR3 spells CASSMSLAGPGEQYF. DNA for the CDR3: TGTGCCAGTAGTATGAGCCTAGCGGGGCCGGGCGAGCAGTACTTC.

This clone was observed a single time. One junction end disagrees with the germline gene, perhaps due to a read error. The gene calls are TRBV5-5 and TRBJ1-5; D might be TRBD1 (5 bases). The length of the CDR3 is 15 residues. Germline V gene sequence: CDR1 SGHKS, CDR2 YYEKEE (reference sequence). The CDR3: CASSLTGSGNRPQHF. CDR3 bases: TGTGCCAGCAGCTTGACAGGCTCCGGCAATCGGCCCCAGCATTTT.

V is TRBV19 and J is TRBJ2-1; TRBD2 matches at 10 bases. Germline V gene sequence: CDR1 LNHDA, CDR2 SQIVND (reference sequence). The CDR3 runs 14 residues. V lost 5 bases to trimming and J lost 10 bases; unmatched junction nucleotides: 8. The chain's CDR3 is CASSSSGRVIEQFF. In DNA form, the CDR3 reads TGTGCCAGTAGTTCGAGCGGGAGGGTGATAGAGCAGTTCTTC.

The chain carries TRBV5-1 and TRBJ2-1; D might be TRBD1 (7 bases). The ends were cut back, 5 bases at V and 6 bases at J, with 21 bases in the middle. Per germline, CDR1 SGHRS and CDR2 YFSETQ. The CDR3 runs to 16 residues. CDR3 nucleotide sequence: TGCGCCAGCAGTCCAGCGGGCGGGACAGTGGGCAATGAGCAGTTCTTC. Residues: CASSPAGGTVGNEQFF.

This chain links TRBV6-1 with TRBJ2-7; D is possibly TRBD1 (6 bases). In germline, CDR1 is MNHNS, CDR2 SASEGT. The CDR3 runs 13 residues. The V end lost 8 bases, the J end lost 9 bases, and 20 bases lay between the germline ends. The CDR3 sequence is CASSYGQPWGQYF. In DNA form, the CDR3 reads TGTGCCAGCTCCTATGGACAGCCCTGGGGGCAGTACTTC.

The V call is TRBV11-2, the J call TRBJ2-1, with TRBD2 identical over 8 bases. The germline V gene encodes CDR1 SGHAT and CDR2 FQNNGV. The CDR3 length is 17 residues. V lost 0 bases, J lost 9 bases, and 13 bases stayed unmatched. As DNA, the CDR3 is TGTGCCAGCAGCTTAGAGCGCCGGAGCGGCCGGGGGGGTGAGCAGTTCTTC. This encodes CASSLERRSGRGGEQFF.

The chain carries TRBV28 and TRBJ1-2, with D maybe TRBD1 (6 bases). CDR1 is MDHEN, CDR2 SYDVKM, per germline. CDR3 length equals 12 residues. V dropped 5 bases and J dropped 2 bases, with 6 bases sitting between them. CDR3 protein: CASSQGNYGYTF. For the CDR3, the DNA is TGTGCCAGCAGTCAGGGGAACTATGGCTACACCTTC.

The chain employs TRBV6-5 and TRBJ2-1, with TRBD2 as a possible D gene (7 bases). This CDR3 contains 14 residues. Trimming shortened V by 0 bases and J by 8 bases, and 11 bases separated the two germline ends. Germline V gene data show CDR1 as MNHEY and CDR2 as SVGAGI. CDR3 residues: CASSYSGGGYEQFF. CDR3 nucleotides: TGTGCCAGCAGTTACTCGGGCGGGGGCTATGAGCAGTTCTTC.

This clone was seen once. V usage is TRBV28 and J usage is TRBJ1-5; D uncertain. V was cut by 4 bases and J by 6 bases, with 10 bases left in between. Germline CDR1 is MDHEN and CDR2 is SYDVKM. CDR3 length equals 13 residues. The CDR3 protein is CASSWRGSQPQHF. The CDR3 bases are TGTGCCAGCAGTTGGAGAGGAAGTCAGCCCCAGCATTTT.

A word on this clone: One end of the junction does not line up with germline, which may come from a read error. Here the CDR3 DNA reads TGTGCCAGCAGCTGGGGACAGGGGTATGGCTACACCTTC. Protein product: CASSWGQGYGYTF. This chain joins TRBV5-1 and TRBJ1-2, with 10 bases lining up with TRBD1. The CDR3 has 13 amino acids. Germline CDR1 reads SGHRS; CDR2 reads YFSETQ.

The chain has TRBV15 and TRBJ1-1, with D possibly being TRBD1 (5 bases). The germline V and J ends were trimmed by 1 base and 1 base, with 19 bases remaining between them. The germline gives CDR1 LNHNV, CDR2 YYDKDF (reference sequence). The CDR3 is made up of 18 amino acids. This chain's CDR3 is CATSRVPTSGGGNTEAFF. The CDR3 nucleotides are TGTGCCACCAGCAGAGTTCCGACCTCCGGGGGGGGGAACACTGAAGCTTTCTTT.